Each of the 29 T cell receptor beta chains below was sequenced from the same sample in a study of shared clonotypes between healthy human individuals. Profiling relied on immunoSEQ multiplex PCR, and the TCRdb table lists in-frame clones only, not all of them. This table holds around 1,000,000 clones, about 80% found once. Sequenced input: memory CD4+ T cells from PBMCs. Subset denoted: CD45RA-negative fraction. These receptors were taken from a man aged 18 to 35 in good health. Some clones in this sample may be carry-over from other donors' samples.

This rearrangement joins TRBV11-2 to TRBJ2-7; 10 bases are shared with TRBD1. V was clipped by 2 bases and J by 5 bases; unmatched bases: 15. The CDR3 loop spans 18 amino acids. CDR1 and CDR2 from the germline V gene are SGHAT and FQNNGV. In DNA form, the CDR3 reads TGTGCCAGCAGCTTATTTTCCCGAGCCGGGACAGGGGTTAACGAGCAGTACTTC. The encoded protein is CASSLFSRAGTGVNEQYF.

The V gene is TRBV11-2, the J gene TRBJ2-1, with D perhaps matching TRBD2 (5 bases). From germline, CDR1 is SGHAT and CDR2 FQNNGV. The V gene lost 6 bases and the J gene lost 4 bases, with 13 bases spanning the gap. The CDR3 loop spans 14 amino acids. CDR3 loop: CASSGGRRYNEQFF. The DNA for the CDR3 is TGTGCCAGCAGTGGAGGACGTAGATACAATGAGCAGTTCTTC.

CDR3 protein: CASSGPGQSTDTQYF. As DNA, the CDR3 is TGTGCCAGCAGTGGCCCGGGACAGAGCACAGATACGCAGTATTTT. The rearrangement joins TRBV28 to TRBJ2-3, with TRBD1 identical over 7 bases. From germline, CDR1 is MDHEN and CDR2 SYDVKM. Trimming cost V 5 bases and J 0 bases; bases outside gene matches: 5. The CDR3 is made up of 15 amino acids.

The CDR3 sequence: CASSLERAPDTQYF. The DNA for the CDR3 is TGCGCCAGCAGCTTAGAGCGGGCCCCGGATACGCAGTATTTT. The chain recombines TRBV5-1 with TRBJ2-3; a possible D gene is TRBD2 (6 bases). Germline CDR1 reads SGHRS; CDR2 reads YFSETQ. Trimming took 2 bases from V and 6 from J, leaving 13 bases between them. The CDR3 totals 14 residues.

This CDR3 reads CASSLRGRLETQYF. For the CDR3, the DNA is TGTGCCAGCAGCTTACGCGGGAGGTTAGAGACCCAGTACTTC. This rearrangement joins TRBV7-3 to TRBJ2-5; TRBD2 agrees at 8 bases. V was clipped by 2 bases and J by 4 bases; unmatched bases: 3. CDR3 length: 14 residues. CDR1 and CDR2 from the germline V gene are SGHTA and FQGTGA. The entire variable domain, with the rest obtained from reference TRBV7-3 and TRBJ2-5, is as follows: GAGVSQTPSNKVTEKGKYVELRCDPISGHTALYWYRQSLGQGPEFLIYFQGTGAADDSGLPNDRFFAVRPEGSVSTLKIQRTERGDSAVYLCASSLRGRLETQYFGPGTRLLVL.

This chain uses TRBV19 with TRBJ1-5; a weak D match, TRBD1 (5 bases). V was trimmed by 4 bases and J by 2 bases, leaving 15 bases between them. In germline, CDR1 is LNHDA, CDR2 SQIVND (reference sequence). The CDR3 is 16 residues long. The CDR3 nucleotides are TGTGCCAGTAGTAGAGGTCAGGGTACGGGCAATCAGCCCCAGCATTTT. It is translated as CASSRGQGTGNQPQHF. The full variable domain, rest sourced from reference TRBV19 and TRBJ1-5, is DGGITQSPKYLFRKEGQNVTLSCEQNLNHDAMYWYRQDPGQGLRLIYYSQIVNDFQKGDIAEGYSVSREKKESFPLTVTSAQKNPTAFYLCASSRGQGTGNQPQHFGDGTRLSIL.

The chain joins TRBV5-1 to TRBJ1-5; unclear D gene. CDR1 is SGHRS, CDR2 YFSETQ, per germline. The CDR3 totals 13 residues. The V end was cut by 1 base, the J end by 7 bases, with 9 bases between. In DNA form, the CDR3 reads TGCGCCAGCAGCTTGATGGGTAAGCAGCCCCAGCATTTT. Translation gives CASSLMGKQPQHF. Together with reference TRBV5-1 and TRBJ1-5, the CDR3 gives the full variable domain: KAGVTQTPRYLIKTRGQQVTLSCSPISGHRSVSWYQQTPGQGLQFLFEYFSETQRNKGNFPGRFSGRQFSNSRSEMNVSTLELGDSALYLCASSLMGKQPQHFGDGTRLSIL.

The V gene is TRBV5-4, the J gene TRBJ1-2, with 12 bases matching TRBD1. This CDR3 spans 16 amino acids. CDR1 SGHNT and CDR2 YYREEE come from the germline V gene (reference sequence). Unmatched junction bases numbered 8, after V lost 4 bases and J lost 4 bases. This CDR3 reads CASSLGGQGAFYGYTF. The CDR3 region has the DNA TGTGCCAGCAGCCTGGGGGGACAGGGGGCGTTCTATGGCTACACCTTC.

The chain carries TRBV10-3 and TRBJ2-1; no definite D call. The germline CDR1 and CDR2 sequences are ENHRY and SYGVKD. Trimming shortened V by 3 bases and J by 1 base, and 13 bases separated the two germline ends. This CDR3 is built from 16 residues. CDR3 loop: CAISDELQRSYNEQFF. CDR3 DNA sequence: TGTGCCATCAGTGACGAGTTGCAGCGTTCCTACAATGAGCAGTTCTTC.

Concerning this clone: Relative to the germline gene, one junction end is altered; a read error may explain this. V is TRBV7-9 and J is TRBJ2-3, with 16 bases aligning to TRBD2. CDR3 length equals 17 residues. The germline gives CDR1 SEHNR, CDR2 FQNEAQ (reference sequence). As DNA, the CDR3 is TGTGCCAGCAGTTTAGGGACTAGCGGGAGGGCTACAGATACGCAGTATTTT. Its translation: CASSLGTSGRATDTQYF.

V gene TRBV7-2 combines with J gene TRBJ2-7; TRBD2 aligns across 8 bases. Germline loops: CDR1 SGHTA, CDR2 FQGNSA. The CDR3 consists of 14 residues. V lost 0 bases to trimming and J lost 4 bases; unmatched junction nucleotides: 2. CDR3 DNA sequence: TGTGCCAGCAGCTTAGCGGGACTAGGGTACGAGCAGTACTTC. The encoded protein is CASSLAGLGYEQYF.

The chain combines TRBV18 with TRBJ2-2; 8 nucleotides line up with TRBD1. Germline CDR1 is KGHSH and CDR2 is LQKENI. The length of the CDR3 is 15 residues. The V and J ends lost 1 base and 5 bases, in that order; junction bases with no gene match: 3. The CDR3 DNA sequence: TGTGCCAGCTCACCACAACAGGGGGAAACCGGGGAGCTGTTTTTT. Protein: CASSPQQGETGELFF. The complete variable domain, with remaining parts taken from reference TRBV18 and TRBJ2-2, reads NAGVMQNPRHLVRRRGQEARLRCSPMKGHSHVYWYRQLPEEGLKFMVYLQKENIIDESGMPKERFSAEFPKEGPSILRIQQVVRGDSAAYFCASSPQQGETGELFFGEGSRLTVL.

A single count supports this clone. The rearrangement uses TRBV28 and TRBJ2-7; maybe TRBD2 (6 bases). Germline V gives CDR1 MDHEN, CDR2 SYDVKM. CDR3 length: 15 amino acids. Trimming shortened V by 8 bases and J by 5 bases, and 22 bases separated the two germline ends. As DNA, the CDR3 is TGTGCCAGCCGGGACTCGGCGGATCCTATCCACGAGCAGTACTTC. It codes for CASRDSADPIHEQYF.

This sequence joins TRBV19 and TRBJ2-5, with a weak D call TRBD1 (5 bases). V shed 4 bases and J shed 7 bases, with 10 bases lying between them. This CDR3 comprises 12 residues. CDR1 and CDR2 from the germline V gene are LNHDA and SQIVND (reference sequence). CDR3 residues: CASSTSTGTQYF. Written as DNA, the CDR3 is TGTGCCAGTAGTACCAGTACAGGGACCCAGTACTTC.

This chain uses TRBV7-2 with TRBJ2-7; 7 nucleotides line up with TRBD2. The CDR3 is 15 residues long. Germline CDR1 reads SGHTA; CDR2 reads FQGNSA. V lost 3 bases to trimming and J lost 0 bases; unmatched junction nucleotides: 5. The CDR3 coding sequence is TGTGCCAGCAGCTTCGGGGGGAGACTCTCCTACGAGCAGTACTTC. This translates into CASSFGGRLSYEQYF.

The V gene is TRBV5-6, the J gene TRBJ1-1, with 11 bases lining up with TRBD1. V lost 5 bases, J lost 5 bases, and 11 bases stayed unmatched. There are 16 residues in the CDR3. Germline CDR1 reads SGHDT; CDR2 reads YYEEEE. The CDR3 spells CASRADRGHYGTEAFF. The CDR3 nucleotides read TGTGCCAGCAGGGCGGACAGGGGGCACTACGGGACTGAAGCTTTCTTT. Looking up the rest from reference TRBV5-6 and TRBJ1-1 gives the full variable domain: DAGVTQSPTHLIKTRGQQVTLRCSPKSGHDTVSWYQQALGQGPQFIFQYYEEEERQRGNFPDRFSGHQFPNYSSELNVNALLLGDSALYLCASRADRGHYGTEAFFGQGTRLTVV.

Concerning this clone: The sample has other DNA sequences that encode this CDR3 too. This sequence joins TRBV20-1 and TRBJ2-5; D uncertain. Between the trimmed V and J ends, which lost 1 base and 4 bases, there was a span of 4 bases. The CDR3 runs to 11 residues. Looked up from germline, CDR1 is DFQATT and CDR2 is SNEGSKA (reference sequence). CDR3 in DNA: TGCAGTGCTAGAGGGCCAGAGACCCAGTACTTC. This sequence encodes CSARGPETQYF.

The chain links TRBV28 to TRBJ1-2; maybe TRBD1 (5 bases). V was trimmed by 6 bases and J by 1 base, leaving 9 bases between them. The CDR3 is made up of 13 amino acids. Germline values: CDR1 MDHEN, CDR2 SYDVKM. The DNA of the CDR3 is TGTGCCAGCAGGGGACCGCTTAACTATGGCTACACCTTC. Translating it yields CASRGPLNYGYTF.

The chain uses TRBV2 and TRBJ2-3, with a possible D match to TRBD2 (6 bases). Trimming took 6 bases from V and 2 from J, leaving 15 bases between them. The germline V gene has CDR1 SNHLY and CDR2 FYNNEI. The CDR3 loop spans 15 amino acids. In nucleotides, the CDR3 is TGTGCCAGCAGGTTAACGGGAGCGCCCACAGATACGCAGTATTTT. The encoded protein is CASRLTGAPTDTQYF.

The V gene is TRBV4-2, the J gene TRBJ2-5, with TRBD2 matching 10 bases. The CDR3 is 16 residues long. From germline, CDR1 is LGHNA and CDR2 YNFKEQ. The V and J ends lost 3 bases and 4 bases, in that order; junction bases with no gene match: 8. As DNA, the CDR3 is TGTGCCAGCAGCCAGAGTAGCGGGAGGCATCGAGAGACCCAGTACTTC. Translation: CASSQSSGRHRETQYF.

This sequence joins TRBV5-1 and TRBJ2-5, with TRBD1 identical over 11 bases. The CDR3 is 14 amino acids. Germline V gene lookup returns CDR1 SGHRS and CDR2 YFSETQ. After removal of 3 bases from V and 4 bases from J, the junction contained 2 bases not matched to a gene. DNA for the CDR3: TGCGCCAGCAGCTCGGGACAGGGGGTAGAGACCCAGTACTTC. This codes for CASSSGQGVETQYF.

The chain's CDR3 is CASSPTGDTEAFF. The CDR3 coding sequence is TGCGCCAGCAGCCCGACAGGGGACACTGAAGCTTTCTTT. The rearrangement joins TRBV5-1 to TRBJ1-1, with 8 bases identical to TRBD1. Trimming cost V 4 bases and J 3 bases; bases outside gene matches: 2. This CDR3 comprises 13 residues. The germline V gene encodes CDR1 SGHRS and CDR2 YFSETQ.

The chain uses TRBV2 and TRBJ1-2, with 8 bases aligning to TRBD1. Germline V gene data show CDR1 as SNHLY and CDR2 as FYNNEI. The CDR3 extends over 12 amino acids. Trimming removed 4 bases from V and 9 bases from J; junction bases left unmatched: 4. DNA for the CDR3: TGTGCCAGCAGTGGTTCAGGGGGCAGCTACACCTTC. Encoded protein: CASSGSGGSYTF.

This rearrangement joins TRBV10-3 to TRBJ1-2, with 11 bases matching TRBD1. Trimming cost V 4 bases and J 7 bases; bases outside gene matches: 5. From germline, CDR1 is ENHRY and CDR2 SYGVKD. This CDR3 comprises 14 residues. CDR3 in DNA: TGTGCCATCAGTGGGACAGGGGGCTTGCGTGGCTACACCTTC. Translated: CAISGTGGLRGYTF.

In its sample, this clone was seen many times. The V gene is TRBV7-9, the J gene TRBJ2-7; TRBD1 aligns across 10 bases. Germline CDR1 and CDR2: SEHNR and FQNEAQ (reference sequence). The length of the CDR3 is 14 residues. Trimming cost V 5 bases and J 10 bases; bases outside gene matches: 11. The DNA of the CDR3 is TGTGCCAGCAGCGGAGGGACAGGGGCCGGGGTACAGTACTTC. Its protein is CASSGGTGAGVQYF.

This clone appeared a single time. CDR3 DNA sequence: TGTGCCAGCTCACGACAGGGGTTCGGCCAAGAGACCCAGTACTTC. Its protein product is CASSRQGFGQETQYF. V usage is TRBV18 and J usage is TRBJ2-5; 8 bases are a match to TRBD1. This CDR3 is 15 amino acids long. V shed 4 bases and J 1 base; nucleotides not matched to a gene: 5. CDR1 KGHSH and CDR2 LQKENI come from the germline V gene. Filled out from reference TRBV18 and TRBJ2-5, the complete variable domain reads NAGVMQNPRHLVRRRGQEARLRCSPMKGHSHVYWYRQLPEEGLKFMVYLQKENIIDESGMPKERFSAEFPKEGPSILRIQQVVRGDSAAYFCASSRQGFGQETQYFGPGTRLLVL.

The J gene is TRBJ2-7, the V gene TRBV2; unclear D gene. The CDR3 is 12 residues long. Germline assignment: CDR1 SNHLY and CDR2 FYNNEI. Trimming shortened V by 6 bases and J by 1 base, and 7 bases separated the two germline ends. The DNA for the CDR3 is TGTGCCAGCAGGGTCTTGTCCTACGAGCAGTACTTC. Its translation is CASRVLSYEQYF.

The V gene is TRBV10-3, the J gene TRBJ2-7; 12 nucleotides line up with TRBD2. Germline values: CDR1 ENHRY, CDR2 SYGVKD. The CDR3 spans 15 residues. V shed 4 bases, J shed 6 bases, and the junction held 7 bases outside the gene matches. CDR3 nucleotides: TGTGCCATCAGTGCCACTAGCGGGAGGCCCCTCGAGCAGTACTTC. Translated, it gives CAISATSGRPLEQYF.

This clone was seen once. The V call is TRBV11-3, the J call TRBJ2-1; tentative D call: TRBD2 (6 bases). Germline V CDR1 and CDR2: SGHNT, YENEEA. The CDR3 totals 13 residues. V dropped 1 base and J dropped 7 bases, with 8 bases sitting between them. The CDR3 region is CASSLARGNEQFF. The CDR3 region has the DNA TGTGCCAGCAGCTTAGCGCGGGGAAATGAGCAGTTCTTC. The variable domain in full, completed from reference TRBV11-3 and TRBJ2-1, reads EAGVVQSPRYKIIEKKQPVAFWCNPISGHNTLYWYLQNLGQGPELLIRYENEEAVDDSQLPKDRFSAERLKGVDSTLKIQPAELGDSAVYLCASSLARGNEQFFGPGTRLTVL.